One sample yielded the 26 T cell receptor beta chains listed below, sequenced in a study of blood T cell repertoires in COVID-19. Libraries were prepared by immunoSEQ multiplex PCR; TCRdb keeps only in-frame clonotypes and omits some of them. Here the sample spans 150,000 to 200,000 clones, roughly nine tenths being singletons. Sequencing was carried out using peripheral blood. Every receptor here comes from a man between 35 and 55 years old with acute or convalescent COVID-19.

This clone appeared a single time. The V gene is TRBV5-5, the J gene TRBJ2-5; maybe TRBD2 (6 bases). The CDR3 is made up of 14 amino acids. Trimming stripped 2 bases from V and 5 bases from J, with 13 bases between. Germline-derived CDR1 and CDR2 are SGHKS and YYEKEE (reference sequence). CDR3 residues: CASSFGGLMETQYF. CDR3 DNA: TGTGCCAGCAGCTTCGGAGGGCTGATGGAGACCCAGTACTTC.

This clone appeared a single time. The rearrangement uses TRBV18 and TRBJ2-3, with 9 bases identical to TRBD2. Germline values: CDR1 KGHSH, CDR2 LQKENI. The CDR3 spans 17 residues. The V and J ends lost 2 bases and 2 bases, in that order; junction bases with no gene match: 8. The CDR3 loop reads CASSPKRAGGYTDTQYF. DNA of the CDR3: TGTGCCAGCTCACCAAAGAGAGCGGGGGGATACACAGATACGCAGTATTTT.

This rearrangement joins TRBV4-3 to TRBJ1-1, with D perhaps TRBD1 (5 bases). With 0 bases removed from V and 5 bases from J, the gap between germline ends came to 13 bases. The CDR3 length is 15 residues. The germline V gene encodes CDR1 LGHNA and CDR2 YSLEER. This CDR3 is CASSQDERGKTEAFF. CDR3 nucleotides: TGCGCCAGCAGCCAAGATGAAAGGGGCAAAACTGAAGCTTTCTTT.

The chain uses TRBV28 and TRBJ1-6, with 10 positions matching TRBD1. Germline CDR1 and CDR2: MDHEN and SYDVKM. The CDR3 runs 16 residues. V lost 6 bases, J lost 7 bases, and 9 bases stayed unmatched. The CDR3 bases are TGTGCCAGCAGCCGGGACAGGGGTCTTCGGAATTCACCCCTCCACTTT. This gives the protein CASSRDRGLRNSPLHF.

The chain employs TRBV10-2 and TRBJ2-3, with 8 bases lining up with TRBD2. The CDR3 sequence is 18 residues long. The V gene's germline CDR1 is WSHSY and CDR2 SAAADI. The junction had 13 bases not matched to a gene; V was cut back by 2 bases and J by 3 bases. This CDR3 is CASSETLLSGVRTDTQYF. The CDR3 DNA reads as TGCGCCAGCAGTGAGACCCTTCTTAGCGGGGTGAGGACAGATACGCAGTATTTT.

J is TRBJ2-7 and V is TRBV29-1; a possible D gene is TRBD1 (6 bases). Looked up from germline, CDR1 is SQVTM and CDR2 is ANQGSEA. There are 12 residues in the CDR3. V was cut by 7 bases and J by 0 bases, with 10 bases left in between. The CDR3 loop is CSATGSSYEQYF. For the CDR3, the DNA is TGCAGCGCCACAGGGTCCTCCTACGAGCAGTACTTC.

The genes are TRBV6-5 and TRBJ1-5; no definite D call. Deletions cut 0 bases from V and 6 bases from J, with 9 bases between. CDR1 and CDR2 (germline): MNHEY, SVGAGI. CDR3 length equals 14 residues. CDR3 DNA: TGTGCCAGCAGTTACTCGAGTGGGCTTCAGCCCCAGCATTTT. It translates to CASSYSSGLQPQHF.

The chain is built from TRBV19 and TRBJ2-1; 8 nucleotides match TRBD1. Germline V gene data show CDR1 as LNHDA and CDR2 as SQIVND (reference sequence). With V trimmed by 5 bases and J by 8 bases, 11 bases remained unmatched. The CDR3 is 15 amino acids. CDR3 coding DNA: TGTGCCAGTAGTTCCAGGGGGCCGGGTAGCGATGAGCAGTTCTTC. Protein sequence: CASSSRGPGSDEQFF.

The rearrangement links TRBV7-9 to TRBJ2-7; tentative D call: TRBD1 (5 bases). V lost 5 bases to trimming and J lost 7 bases, with 15 bases between them. The CDR3 totals 13 residues. Germline loops: CDR1 SEHNR, CDR2 FQNEAQ (reference sequence). Here the CDR3 reads CASSIDRVREQYF. CDR3 sequence (DNA): TGTGCCAGCAGCATCGACAGAGTAAGGGAGCAGTACTTC.

V and J are TRBV27 and TRBJ1-6, with D perhaps TRBD1 (6 bases). V dropped 5 bases and J dropped 9 bases, with 14 bases sitting between them. Germline-derived CDR1 and CDR2 are MNHEY and SMNVEV (reference sequence). This CDR3 comprises 14 residues. The CDR3 region has the DNA TGTGCCAGCAGTCCGGGACACGGCAGTTCACCCCTCCACTTT. Translation gives CASSPGHGSSPLHF.

This chain uses TRBV7-2 with TRBJ1-5; no clear D. Germline values: CDR1 SGHTA, CDR2 FQGNSA. The CDR3 sequence is 14 residues long. With 2 bases removed from V and 2 bases from J, the gap between germline ends came to 7 bases. The CDR3 DNA reads TGTGCCAGCAGCTTAACGGAGGGCAATCAGCCCCAGCATTTT. This sequence encodes CASSLTEGNQPQHF.

This sequence joins TRBV4-3 and TRBJ1-4, with TRBD1 matching over 7 bases. The germline V gene encodes CDR1 LGHNA and CDR2 YSLEER. The ends lost 4 bases at V and 8 bases at J; junction bases unmatched: 10. The CDR3 loop spans 15 amino acids. Here the CDR3 DNA reads TGCGCCAGCAGCCTCGAAGGGGGCCCGGCGGAAAAACTGTTTTTT. Translation gives CASSLEGGPAEKLFF.

V gene TRBV15 combines with J gene TRBJ1-1; D is perhaps TRBD1 (6 bases). CDR1 and CDR2 (germline): LNHNV, YYDKDF (reference sequence). The CDR3 runs 13 residues. V was pared by 6 bases and J by 11 bases, with 19 bases between. CDR3 sequence reads: CATRGGGREYAFF. Written as DNA, the CDR3 is TGTGCCACCAGGGGCGGGGGGCGGGAATATGCTTTCTTT.

The chain links TRBV18 to TRBJ2-1; a possible D gene is TRBD2 (6 bases). V was clipped by 6 bases and J by 9 bases, with 21 bases between them. This CDR3 has 15 amino acids. CDR1 is KGHSH, CDR2 LQKENI, per germline. The CDR3 DNA is TGTGCCAGCTCTCCGGAGGGGACCCTTGGTACTGAGCAGTTCTTC. Amino acid sequence: CASSPEGTLGTEQFF.

V and J are TRBV7-2 and TRBJ2-2, with 8 positions matching TRBD2. This CDR3 is built from 16 residues. CDR1 and CDR2 (germline): SGHTA, FQGNSA. V shed 6 bases and J 2 bases; nucleotides not matched to a gene: 8. The CDR3 DNA follows: TGTGCCAGCAGTTCTCGGGGGGGCCCCAACACCGGGGAGCTGTTTTTT. It yields the protein CASSSRGGPNTGELFF.

The rearrangement uses TRBV6-4 and TRBJ1-6, with D perhaps matching TRBD1 (5 bases). The CDR3 runs to 15 residues. Germline V lookup: CDR1 MRHNA, CDR2 SNTAGT. Trimming pared 3 bases from V and 5 bases from J, leaving 11 bases between. This CDR3 reads CASSEQGNHNSPLHF. The CDR3 bases are TGTGCCAGCAGTGAGCAGGGTAACCATAATTCACCCCTCCACTTT.

The chain joins TRBV7-9 to TRBJ2-2; 7 nucleotides match TRBD1. Trimming at V came to 5 bases and at J to 1 base, leaving 7 bases not matched to a gene. Germline V CDR1 and CDR2: SEHNR, FQNEAQ (reference sequence). The CDR3 covers 16 residues. CDR3 bases: TGTGCCAGCAGCCCCCGACAGGGTTGGAACACCGGGGAGCTGTTTTTT. Amino acid sequence: CASSPRQGWNTGELFF.

The gene calls are TRBV13 and TRBJ2-4; weak D call: TRBD2 (5 bases). Trimming cost V 5 bases and J 4 bases, with 24 bases left between them. Germline CDR1 and CDR2: PRHDT and FYEKMQ (reference sequence). This CDR3 region has 18 residues. CDR3 region: CASSPRGAPEVSKNIQYF. CDR3 bases: TGTGCCAGCAGCCCCCGGGGAGCCCCCGAGGTCTCAAAAAACATTCAGTACTTC.

Details on this clone: The sample contains more than one DNA sequence encoding this CDR3. This chain uses TRBV6-5 with TRBJ1-5, with D hard to call. With 2 bases removed from V and 4 bases from J, the gap between germline ends came to 6 bases. The CDR3 consists of 13 residues. Germline values: CDR1 MNHEY, CDR2 SVGAGI. CDR3 protein: CASSYGRNQPQHF. CDR3 sequence (DNA): TGTGCCAGCAGTTACGGCCGTAATCAGCCCCAGCATTTT.

The gene calls are TRBV11-2 and TRBJ1-1, with D hard to call. With 5 bases removed from V and 4 bases from J, the gap between germline ends came to 20 bases. CDR1 is SGHAT, CDR2 FQNNGV, per germline. This CDR3 is built from 16 residues. Here the CDR3 reads CASSERGLAGFTEAFF. The CDR3 nucleotides are TGTGCCAGCAGCGAACGGGGATTGGCGGGATTCACTGAAGCTTTCTTT.

Of note for this clone: Other nucleotide sequences from this sample produce the same CDR3. V usage is TRBV2 and J usage is TRBJ2-7; D is ambiguous. V lost 7 bases to trimming and J lost 3 bases, with 7 bases between them. The germline V gene encodes CDR1 SNHLY and CDR2 FYNNEI. This CDR3 spans 11 amino acids. The CDR3 here is CASKQVYEQYF. CDR3 in DNA: TGTGCCAGCAAGCAGGTCTACGAGCAGTACTTC.

This rearrangement joins TRBV28 to TRBJ1-1, with D unclear. Germline loops: CDR1 MDHEN, CDR2 SYDVKM. Trimming stripped 3 bases from V and 1 base from J, with 6 bases between. This CDR3 is 13 amino acids long. In DNA, the CDR3 is TGTGCCAGCAGTTTTCCCAGGAACACTGAAGCTTTCTTT. Protein sequence: CASSFPRNTEAFF.

This rearrangement joins TRBV6-1 to TRBJ2-7; 10 bases map to TRBD1. The CDR3 has 14 amino acids. Germline CDR1 MNHNS, CDR2 SASEGT. V lost 1 base and J lost 3; bases outside the gene matches: 0. The chain's CDR3 is CASSEGTGGYEQYF. CDR3 coding DNA: TGTGCCAGCAGTGAAGGGACAGGGGGCTACGAGCAGTACTTC.

CDR3 in amino acids: CASSVEGLAVNEQFF. The CDR3 nucleotides are TGTGCCAGCAGCGTAGAGGGACTAGCGGTCAATGAGCAGTTCTTC. The V and J genes are TRBV9 and TRBJ2-1; 11 positions match TRBD2. Losses at the gene ends were 0 bases for V and 6 bases for J; bases not matched to a gene: 2. Looked up from germline, CDR1 is SGDLS and CDR2 is YYNGEE. This CDR3 comprises 15 residues.

This chain links TRBV19 with TRBJ1-2; D is perhaps TRBD1 (6 bases). V dropped 4 bases and J dropped 1 base, with 13 bases sitting between them. There are 15 residues in the CDR3. Germline CDR1 LNHDA, CDR2 SQIVND (reference sequence). The CDR3, as DNA: TGTGCCAGTAGTACGCAGGGGAAGAGTAACTATGGCTACACCTTC. Amino acids: CASSTQGKSNYGYTF.

This clone was seen only a few times. V gene TRBV5-6 combines with J gene TRBJ2-1; possible D gene TRBD1, 5 bases. The CDR3 has 15 amino acids. V lost 2 bases to trimming and J lost 9 bases, with 18 bases between them. Per germline, CDR1 SGHDT and CDR2 YYEEEE. The chain's CDR3 is CASSLIQGGSPEQFF. CDR3 DNA: TGTGCCAGCAGCTTAATTCAGGGCGGTTCCCCTGAGCAGTTCTTC.